This passage covers 3 T cell receptor beta chains from one sample sequenced in a study of T cell clonality in common variable immunodeficiency. Sequencing used immunoSEQ multiplex PCR; TCRdb keeps in-frame clones, though not all of them. The table records some 64,000 clones without singletons, the ten largest covering 1.7%. Input material: peripheral blood mononuclear cells. The receptors were sampled from a person aged 18 to 70 in good health.

This clone has more than one count but fewer than ten. The read halts 3 residues ahead of the CDR3 end, with the missing end drawn from the germline J gene. The chain recombines TRBV18 with TRBJ1-2, with TRBD1 matching 12 bases. This CDR3 region has 15 residues. The germline V gene has CDR1 KGHSH and CDR2 LQKENI. The CDR3 region is CASSLGTGGSYDYTF. The CDR3 DNA, read in part, is TGTGCCAGCTCACTAGGGACAGGGGGCTCCTACGAC.

Many counts were recorded for this clone. Read data end 3 residues before the CDR3 end; the end is taken from the germline J gene. This chain links TRBV20-1 with TRBJ1-6, with 10 bases matching TRBD1. The germline CDR1 and CDR2 sequences are DFQATT and SNEGSKA (reference sequence). CDR3 length: 18 residues. V dropped 0 bases and J dropped 7; count of bases not matched to a gene: 12. CDR3 DNA (partial): TGCAGTGCTAGAGAAGTGGGACAGGGGCCCCGGATAAATTCACCC. Translation gives CSAREVGQGPRINSP. The whole CDR3 reads CSAREVGQGPRINSPLHF.

This clone showed up just a few times. The CDR3 extends 3 residues past the end of the read, so its final part is completed from the germline J gene. The chain has TRBV5-1 and TRBJ2-7, with 7 bases identical to TRBD1. V gave up 3 bases and J gave up 3 bases; unmatched junction bases: 12. CDR1 and CDR2 (germline): SGHRS, YFSETQ. There are 16 residues in the CDR3. The CDR3 sequence is CASSSVFVDRSYEQYF. The sequenced CDR3 bases are TGCGCCAGCAGCTCGGTTTTCGTGGACAGGAGCTACGAG.